One and the same sample provided the 9 T cell receptor beta chains below, sequenced in a study of blood T cell repertoires in COVID-19. Profiled with immunoSEQ multiplex PCR; TCRdb holds only in-frame clones, not every one. The sample lists around 150,000 clones; about three quarters were seen once. Sequencing used peripheral blood. These receptors originate from a woman between 45 and 65 years old with active or convalescent COVID-19.

This clone was counted between two and nine times. The rearrangement joins TRBV7-3 to TRBJ1-1; D remains ambiguous. Trimming cost V 5 bases and J 3 bases, with 13 bases left between them. This CDR3 has 14 residues. Germline loops: CDR1 SGHTA, CDR2 FQGTGA. CDR3 protein: CASSPQPSDTEAFF. The CDR3 DNA is TGTGCCAGCAGCCCCCAACCAAGCGACACTGAAGCTTTCTTT.

This chain connects TRBV6-5 to TRBJ1-1; D not resolved. CDR1 is MNHEY and CDR2 is SVGAGI in the germline V gene. The CDR3 runs 13 residues. The germline V and J ends were trimmed by 6 bases and 1 base, with 9 bases remaining between them. CDR3 residues: CASSLQRNTEAFF. The DNA of the CDR3 is TGTGCCAGCAGCCTACAGAGGAACACTGAAGCTTTCTTT.

The gene calls are TRBV28 and TRBJ2-1, with D tentatively TRBD1 (6 bases). This CDR3 is 12 amino acids long. From germline, CDR1 is MDHEN and CDR2 SYDVKM. The germline V and J ends were trimmed by 1 base and 13 bases, with 11 bases remaining between them. The CDR3 sequence is CASSLLVQGQFF. The DNA of the CDR3 is TGTGCCAGCAGTTTATTAGTACAGGGACAGTTCTTC.

In this sample, this clone turned up a few times. The gene calls are TRBV7-2 and TRBJ1-3; possibly TRBD1 for D (5 bases). Germline V gives CDR1 SGHTA, CDR2 FQGNSA. Trimming stripped 5 bases from V and 3 bases from J, with 8 bases between. This CDR3 is built from 13 residues. The CDR3 nucleotides read TGTGCCAGCAGCCGGACAAATGGAAACACCATATATTTT. Translation: CASSRTNGNTIYF.

The genes are TRBV28 and TRBJ2-3; 7 nucleotides align to TRBD2. The CDR3 extends over 18 amino acids. The V gene's germline CDR1 is MDHEN and CDR2 SYDVKM. V was clipped by 1 base and J by 6 bases; unmatched bases: 16. DNA of the CDR3: TGTGCCAGCAGTTTATCCACTGGACTAGGCGATAGTTACGATACGCAGTATTTT. Its translation is CASSLSTGLGDSYDTQYF. Full variable domain (rest looked up from reference TRBV28 and TRBJ2-3): DVKVTQSSRYLVKRTGEKVFLECVQDMDHENMFWYRQDPGLGLRLIYFSYDVKMKEKGDIPEGYSVSREKKERFSLILESASTNQTSMYLCASSLSTGLGDSYDTQYFGPGTRLTVL.

The chain employs TRBV5-6 and TRBJ1-1, with 7 bases matching TRBD1. V lost 4 bases and J lost 0; bases outside the gene matches: 6. From germline, CDR1 is SGHDT and CDR2 YYEEEE. The CDR3 contains 15 residues. CDR3 sequence: CASSAATGMNTEAFF. CDR3 DNA: TGTGCCAGCAGCGCCGCGACAGGGATGAACACTGAAGCTTTCTTT.

The chain recombines TRBV18 with TRBJ1-1; weak D call: TRBD1 (5 bases). The CDR3 covers 13 residues. V was shortened by 7 bases and J by 5 bases, with 14 bases between the two germline ends. Per germline, CDR1 KGHSH and CDR2 LQKENI. The CDR3 DNA reads TGTGCCAGCTTCTTCGGGGGGAGGACTGAAGCTTTCTTT. Its protein is CASFFGGRTEAFF.

The V and J genes are TRBV6-2 or TRBV6-3 and TRBJ2-3, with TRBD2 matching 8 bases. Germline V gene data show CDR1 as MNHEY and CDR2 as SVGEGT. The CDR3 spans 14 residues. Unmatched junction bases numbered 3, after V lost 0 bases and J lost 7 bases. CDR3 nucleotides: TGTGCCAGCAGTTACTCGGGGACTAGATATACGCAGTATTTT. It translates to CASSYSGTRYTQYF.

V and J are TRBV20-1 and TRBJ1-5; a possible D gene is TRBD1 (5 bases). Germline V gene lookup returns CDR1 DFQATT and CDR2 SNEGSKA (reference sequence). This CDR3 is built from 14 residues. V shed 3 bases and J shed 3 bases, with 12 bases lying between them. CDR3 region: CSASQGRNNQPQHF. As DNA, the CDR3 is TGCAGTGCTAGTCAGGGAAGAAACAATCAGCCCCAGCATTTT.